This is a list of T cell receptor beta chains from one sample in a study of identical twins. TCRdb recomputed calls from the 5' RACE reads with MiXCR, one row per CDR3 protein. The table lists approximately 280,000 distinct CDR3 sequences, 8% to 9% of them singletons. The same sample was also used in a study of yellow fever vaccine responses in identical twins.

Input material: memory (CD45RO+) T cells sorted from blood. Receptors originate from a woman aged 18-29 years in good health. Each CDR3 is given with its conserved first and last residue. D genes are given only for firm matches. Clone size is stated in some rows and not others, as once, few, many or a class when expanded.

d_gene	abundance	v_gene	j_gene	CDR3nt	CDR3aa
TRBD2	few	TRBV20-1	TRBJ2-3	TGCAGTGCTAGGGAGCCGGGACTAGGGACAGATACGCAGTATTTT	CSAREPGLGTDTQYF
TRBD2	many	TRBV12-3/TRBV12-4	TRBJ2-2	TGTGCCAGCAGCCCGGGGGGTTCCGGGGAGCTGTTTTTT	CASSPGGSGELFF
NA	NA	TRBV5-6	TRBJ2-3	TGTGCCAGCAGCTACGTCGGGGCCCCCTTCCTGGATACGCAGTATTTT	CASSYVGAPFLDTQYF
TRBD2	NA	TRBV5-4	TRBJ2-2	TGTGCCAGCGGGTACCAGGGCGGGAGGGCCGGGGAGCTGTTTTTT	CASGYQGGRAGELFF
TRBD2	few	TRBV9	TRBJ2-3	TGTGCCAGCAGCGGTGGGGTGGAGGCGGGAGGAAATACGCAGTATTTT	CASSGGVEAGGNTQYF
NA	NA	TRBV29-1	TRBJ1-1	TGCAGCGTTGAAGTTTATGGGGTACACACTGAAGCTTTCTTT	CSVEVYGVHTEAFF
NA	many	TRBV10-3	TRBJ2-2	TGTGCCATCAGTGTTAAGGCCGGGGAGCTGTTTTTT	CAISVKAGELFF
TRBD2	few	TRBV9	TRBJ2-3	TGTGCCAGCAGCGAGCGGGGGGCCACTGGCACAGATACGCAGTATTTT	CASSERGATGTDTQYF
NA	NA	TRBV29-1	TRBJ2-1	TGCAGCGGTGCGCCAAGGGTTTCCAATGAGCAGTTCTTC	CSGAPRVSNEQFF
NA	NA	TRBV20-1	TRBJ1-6	TGCAGTGCTAGAGATCCCCGGGGCCAGACTTTAATTCTCCACTTT	CSARDPRGQTLILHF
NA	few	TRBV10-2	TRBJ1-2	TGCGCCAGCACCGATGACAGCCGCTATGGCTACACCTTC	CASTDDSRYGYTF
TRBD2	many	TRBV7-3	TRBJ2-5	TGTGCCAGCAGCTTAGGCAGCGGGAGATTAGAGACCCAGTACTTC	CASSLGSGRLETQYF
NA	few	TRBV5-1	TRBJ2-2	TGCGCCAGCAGCCTGTTAGCGGCATCATGGGCGACCGGGGAGCTGTTTTTT	CASSLLAASWATGELFF
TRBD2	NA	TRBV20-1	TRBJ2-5	TGCAGTGCTAGGTACAGCGGGGGGGAACAAGAGACCCAGTACTTC	CSARYSGGEQETQYF
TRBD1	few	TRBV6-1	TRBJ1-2	TGTGCCAGCAGTCTCAAGACAGGGGACTATGGCTACACCTTC	CASSLKTGDYGYTF
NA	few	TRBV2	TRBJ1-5	TGTGCCAGCAGCGTATTTAGCAATCAGCCCCAGCATTTT	CASSVFSNQPQHF
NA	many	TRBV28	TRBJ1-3	TGTGCCAGCAGTTCCCCCGCCGTTTCCCGCTCTGGAAACACCATATATTTT	CASSSPAVSRSGNTIYF
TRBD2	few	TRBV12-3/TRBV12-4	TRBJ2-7	TGTGCCAGCAGTTTGGGACTACTCAATGGGGCCTACGAGCAGTACTTC	CASSLGLLNGAYEQYF
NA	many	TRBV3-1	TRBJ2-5	TGTGCCAGCAGCCAAGATTTGGGGCGAGAGACCCAGTACTTC	CASSQDLGRETQYF
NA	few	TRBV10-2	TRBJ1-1	TGCGCCAGCAATGAACAGGGAAACACTGAAGCTTTCTTT	CASNEQGNTEAFF
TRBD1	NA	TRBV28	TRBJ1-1	TGTGCCCTCAGTTTAAGTAGAGGGGCCAGGGGGAGGAACACTGAAGCTTTCTTT	CALSLSRGARGRNTEAFF
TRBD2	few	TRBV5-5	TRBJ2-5	TGTGCCAGCAGCAGAAGTGGACTAGCGGGTTACCAAGAGACCCAGTACTTC	CASSRSGLAGYQETQYF
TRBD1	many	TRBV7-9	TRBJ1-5	TGTGCCAGCAGCCCGGGGACAGACTCTACTCGGCCCCAGCATTTT	CASSPGTDSTRPQHF
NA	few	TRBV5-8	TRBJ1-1	TGTGCCAGCAGACAAGGACATGTAGCTTTCTTT	CASRQGHVAFF
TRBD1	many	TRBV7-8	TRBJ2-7	TGTGCCAGCAGCTCCCAGGGGGTTAGGTCCTACGAGCAGTACTTC	CASSSQGVRSYEQYF
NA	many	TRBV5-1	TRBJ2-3	TGCGCCAGCAGCTTCCTCCGTGGGCGGGGTAGCACAGATACGCAGTATTTT	CASSFLRGRGSTDTQYF
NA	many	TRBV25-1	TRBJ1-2	TGTGCCAGCAGTGATCGCGGCAGGGTGAGGGATGGCTACACCTTC	CASSDRGRVRDGYTF
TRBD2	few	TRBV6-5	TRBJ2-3	TGTGCCAGCAGTTACTCTCTAGCGGGGACCACTAGCCCAGATACGCAGTATTTT	CASSYSLAGTTSPDTQYF
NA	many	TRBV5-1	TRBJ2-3	TGCGCCAGCAGCTCCCTGCCTGGTTCTAGCACAGATACGCAGTATTTT	CASSSLPGSSTDTQYF
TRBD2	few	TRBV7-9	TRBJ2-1	TGTGCCAGCAGATCCGGGACTAGCGCCTTCGATGAGCAGTTCTTC	CASRSGTSAFDEQFF
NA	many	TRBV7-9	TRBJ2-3	TGTGCCAGCAGCTTCGCCGGCCTCGGGGAAACAGATACGCAGTATTTT	CASSFAGLGETDTQYF
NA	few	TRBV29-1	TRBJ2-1	TGCAGCGTTGAAGAATCCGTGAATGAGCAGTTCTTC	CSVEESVNEQFF
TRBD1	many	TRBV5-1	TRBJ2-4	TGCGCCAGCAGCTTGGGGACAGGGACCCTTCTCAAAAACATTCAGTACTTC	CASSLGTGTLLKNIQYF
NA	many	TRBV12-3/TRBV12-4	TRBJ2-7	TGTGCCAGCAGTTTAAGCAGGGGAGGCTACGAGCAGTACTTC	CASSLSRGGYEQYF
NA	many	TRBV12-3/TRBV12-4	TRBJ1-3	TGTGCCAGCTTCCCTGGAAACACCATATATTTT	CASFPGNTIYF
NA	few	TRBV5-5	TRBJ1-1	TGTGCCAGCAGCACCTTCCCGGGGCCGGAGGCTTTCTTT	CASSTFPGPEAFF
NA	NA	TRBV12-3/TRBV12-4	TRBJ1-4	TGTGCCAGCAGTTTAGTCGGGGTGTGGGAAAAACTGTTTTTT	CASSLVGVWEKLFF
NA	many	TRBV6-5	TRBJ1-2	TGTGCCAGCACGAGGGGCTATGGCTACACCTTC	CASTRGYGYTF
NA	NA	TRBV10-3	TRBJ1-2	TGTGCCATCAGTGAGTCGAACGTAGGGAAACATGGCTACACCTTC	CAISESNVGKHGYTF
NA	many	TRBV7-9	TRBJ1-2	TGTGCCAGCAGCTGGAATATGGGAGGCTACACCTTC	CASSWNMGGYTF
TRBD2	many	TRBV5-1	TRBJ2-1	TGCGCCAGCAGCCTCGGATGGAACGGGAGGAATGAGCAGTTCTTC	CASSLGWNGRNEQFF
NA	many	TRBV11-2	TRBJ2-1	TGTGCCAGCAGCTCCCCCACCGTGGTTAACAATGAGCAGTTCTTC	CASSSPTVVNNEQFF
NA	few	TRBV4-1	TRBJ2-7	TGCGCCAGCAGCCAAGAAGCCCCGGGAGTTGGCAACGAGCAGTACTTC	CASSQEAPGVGNEQYF
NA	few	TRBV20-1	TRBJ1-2	TGCAGTGCTAGAGACCGGGGGACCATCTATGGCTACACCTTC	CSARDRGTIYGYTF
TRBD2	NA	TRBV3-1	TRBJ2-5	TGTGCCAGCAGCCGCACTATTAGCGGGGGGGGAGAGACCCAGTACTTC	CASSRTISGGGETQYF